This T cell receptor (beta chain) originates from a study of T cell responses to AZD1222 COVID-19 vaccine (TCRdb year 2021). Looking at the study overall: AZD1222 recipients with second doses at about 4 weeks or about 12 weeks were pooled, because spike-specific TCR depth and breadth did not differ between schedules. A total of more than 230 trial participants underwent TCR sequencing, of whom some 210 received two doses of AZD1222 and about 26 received two doses of the MenACWY control vaccine. Trial participants were enrolled by age into 18-55, 56-69 and 70-plus year subgroups, with approximately 160, 26 and 62 TCR-sequenced participants respectively.

A word on this clone: Its cognate antigen has yet to be identified. Base qualities are not recorded, but no much larger clone differs from it by a single base.

The time point label, as the study defines it: baseline before first vaccination. The vaccinee samples were drawn from two UK trials, COV001 and COV002, one of which was a single-blind randomized controlled phase 2/3 trial testing AZD1222 (ChAdOx1 nCoV-19) in healthy adults. Trial participant PBMC samples were collected at day 0 and day 28 after the second dose for TCRbeta chain sequencing. The CDR3 regions of human TCRbeta chains were analyzed by immunosequencing. Per the authors' processing: Repertoire TCRs were checked for matches against a reference library of SARS-CoV-2-specific TCRs that had been generated using the MIRA antigen-specificity platform. Breadth meant the fraction of unique TCRs that were SARS-CoV-2-associated, whereas depth meant the fraction of total T cells that were SARS-CoV-2-associated. Using the MIRA data, each spike-specific TCR was mapped to the spike region that the TCR reacts to and placed in a CD4 or CD8 class. Log10-transformed breadth and depth values were compared by one-way ANOVA with Sidak's multiple comparisons tests. TCRdb mirrors the immuneACCESS table, restricted to in-frame sequences. Some clones are absent from its copies; in checked studies, under half trace to an unresolved V gene, and the reason for the others is unknown. The DNA was the basis for D and trimming; V, J and clone size are from that table. The table for this sample lists over 100,000 clones; nearly 90% of them were counted only once. Jointly, the top ten make up approximately 19% of the sample.

Beyond this particular receptor, the publication reports: Epitopes outside the regions mutated in the B.1.351 and B.1.1.7 variants were reportedly recognized by nearly half of the unique spike-specific TCRs. Conclusions about previously exposed vaccinees are limited because only five to seven AZD1222 recipients were SARS-CoV-2 seropositive at baseline. The 56-69-year group was small, and its depth increase did not reach significance, likely because of low power. CD4 TCRs associated with the vaccine covered the entire spike protein, and the dominant responses were in regions 160-218 and 743-854. No day 14 peak-response samples were available, so repertoires were characterized only after the peak T cell response. After two AZD1222 doses, spike-specific TCR breadth and depth were significantly higher than at day 0 and than in MenACWY recipients. Most participants were white British and females outnumbered males, and the authors suggested that clonal diversity may have been underestimated.

The CDR3 starts with the cysteine, ends with the phenylalanine, and has 11 residues. Just CDR3 DNA is preserved here, 33 bases in frame from base 1. V is clipped by 0 bases and J by 5 bases, and the sequence between their germline boundaries is 3 bases long. The germline V gene provides CDR1 SGHRS and CDR2 YFSETQ. The rearrangement combines TRBV5-1 with TRBJ2-7, with the D segment identity uncertain. The specimen was peripheral blood, collected on day 0 of AZD1222 vaccination. This clonotype was obtained from an adult in good health. CDR3 region: CASSLGDEQYF. The DNA is TGCGCCAGCAGCTTGGGGGACGAGCAGTACTTC.